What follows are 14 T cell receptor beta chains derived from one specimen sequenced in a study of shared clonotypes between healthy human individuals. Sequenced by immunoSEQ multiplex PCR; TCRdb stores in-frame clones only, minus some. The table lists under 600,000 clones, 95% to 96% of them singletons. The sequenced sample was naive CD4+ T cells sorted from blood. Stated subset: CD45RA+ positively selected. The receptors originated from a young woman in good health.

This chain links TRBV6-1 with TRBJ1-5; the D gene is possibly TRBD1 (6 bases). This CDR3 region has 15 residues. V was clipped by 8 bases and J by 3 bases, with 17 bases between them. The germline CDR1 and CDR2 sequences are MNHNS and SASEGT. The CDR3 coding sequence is TGTGCCAGCCTAAGAGGGGGGCCTTACAATCAGCCCCAGCATTTT. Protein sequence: CASLRGGPYNQPQHF.

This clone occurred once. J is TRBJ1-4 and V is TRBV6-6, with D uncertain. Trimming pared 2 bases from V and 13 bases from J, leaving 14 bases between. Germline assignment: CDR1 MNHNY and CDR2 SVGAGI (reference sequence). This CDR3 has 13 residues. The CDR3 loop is CASSYPPEKLLFF. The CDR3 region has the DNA TGTGCCAGCAGTTACCCCCCCGAGAAACTACTGTTTTTT.

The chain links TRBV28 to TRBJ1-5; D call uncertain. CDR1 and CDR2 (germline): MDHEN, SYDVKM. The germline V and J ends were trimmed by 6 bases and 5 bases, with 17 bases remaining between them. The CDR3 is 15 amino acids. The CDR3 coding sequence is TGTGCCAGCAGCCTCTGGACTGCCGGGGATCAGCCCCAGCATTTT. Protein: CASSLWTAGDQPQHF.

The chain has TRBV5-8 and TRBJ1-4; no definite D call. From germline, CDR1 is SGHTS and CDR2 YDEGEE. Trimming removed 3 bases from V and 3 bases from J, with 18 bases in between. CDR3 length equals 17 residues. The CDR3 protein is CASSSSPLRRSNEKLFF. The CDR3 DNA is TGTGCCAGCAGCTCCTCCCCCCTCCGACGGTCTAATGAAAAACTGTTTTTT.

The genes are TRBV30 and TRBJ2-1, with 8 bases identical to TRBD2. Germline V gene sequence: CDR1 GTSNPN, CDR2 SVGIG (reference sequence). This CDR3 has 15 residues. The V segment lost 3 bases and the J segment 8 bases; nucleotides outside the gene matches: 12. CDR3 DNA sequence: TGTGCCTGGAGAACTAGCGGCGTCCCCGGGGATGAGCAGTTCTTC. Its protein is CAWRTSGVPGDEQFF.

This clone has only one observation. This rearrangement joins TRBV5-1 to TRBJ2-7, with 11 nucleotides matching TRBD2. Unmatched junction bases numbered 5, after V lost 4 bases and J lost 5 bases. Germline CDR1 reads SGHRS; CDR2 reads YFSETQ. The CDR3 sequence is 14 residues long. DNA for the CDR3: TGCGCCAGCAGCCCACTAGCGGGAGAAAACGAGCAGTACTTC. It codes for CASSPLAGENEQYF.

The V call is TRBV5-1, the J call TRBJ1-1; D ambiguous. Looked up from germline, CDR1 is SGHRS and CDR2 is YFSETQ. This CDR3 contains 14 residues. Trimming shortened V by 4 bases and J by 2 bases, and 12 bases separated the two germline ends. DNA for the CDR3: TGCGCCAGCAGCCTAGCCGGGCCAAACACTGAAGCTTTCTTT. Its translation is CASSLAGPNTEAFF. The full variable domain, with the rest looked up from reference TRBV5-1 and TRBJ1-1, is KAGVTQTPRYLIKTRGQQVTLSCSPISGHRSVSWYQQTPGQGLQFLFEYFSETQRNKGNFPGRFSGRQFSNSRSEMNVSTLELGDSALYLCASSLAGPNTEAFFGQGTRLTVV.

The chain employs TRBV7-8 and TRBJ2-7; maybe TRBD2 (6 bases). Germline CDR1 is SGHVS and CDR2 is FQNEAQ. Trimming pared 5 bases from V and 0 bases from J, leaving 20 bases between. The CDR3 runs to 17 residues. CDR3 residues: CASSPEAGRVSSYEQYF. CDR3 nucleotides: TGTGCCAGCAGCCCGGAGGCGGGGCGGGTCTCCTCCTACGAGCAGTACTTC.

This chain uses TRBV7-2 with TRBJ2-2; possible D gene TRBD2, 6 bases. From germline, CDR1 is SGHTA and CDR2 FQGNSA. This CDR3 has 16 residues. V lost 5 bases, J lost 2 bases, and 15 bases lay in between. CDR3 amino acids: CASSDFGGINTGELFF. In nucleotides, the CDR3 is TGTGCCAGCAGCGACTTTGGCGGGATCAACACCGGGGAGCTGTTTTTT. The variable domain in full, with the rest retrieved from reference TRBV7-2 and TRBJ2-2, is GAGVSQSPSNKVTEKGKDVELRCDPISGHTALYWYRQSLGQGLEFLIYFQGNSAPDKSGLPSDRFSAERTGGSVSTLTIQRTQQEDSAVYLCASSDFGGINTGELFFGEGSRLTVL.

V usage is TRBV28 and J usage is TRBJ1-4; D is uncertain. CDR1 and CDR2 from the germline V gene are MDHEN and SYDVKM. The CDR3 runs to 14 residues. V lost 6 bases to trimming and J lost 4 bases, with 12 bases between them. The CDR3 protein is CASSLGGLNEKLFF. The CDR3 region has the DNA TGTGCCAGCAGCCTTGGAGGGCTTAATGAAAAACTGTTTTTT. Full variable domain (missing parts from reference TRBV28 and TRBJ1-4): DVKVTQSSRYLVKRTGEKVFLECVQDMDHENMFWYRQDPGLGLRLIYFSYDVKMKEKGDIPEGYSVSREKKERFSLILESASTNQTSMYLCASSLGGLNEKLFFGSGTQLSVL.

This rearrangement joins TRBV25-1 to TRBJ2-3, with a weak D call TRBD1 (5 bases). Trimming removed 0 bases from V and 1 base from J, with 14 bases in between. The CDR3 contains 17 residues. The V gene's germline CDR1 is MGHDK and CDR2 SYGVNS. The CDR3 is CASSEYQGRLGTDTQYF. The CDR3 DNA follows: TGTGCCAGCAGTGAATATCAGGGCAGGCTGGGCACAGATACGCAGTATTTT.

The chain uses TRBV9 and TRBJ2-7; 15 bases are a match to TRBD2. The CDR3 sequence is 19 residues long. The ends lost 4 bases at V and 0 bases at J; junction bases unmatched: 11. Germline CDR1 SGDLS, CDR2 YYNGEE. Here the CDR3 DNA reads TGTGCCAGCAGCACCAGTCCGGGACTAGCGGGAGGCAGCTCCTACGAGCAGTACTTC. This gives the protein CASSTSPGLAGGSSYEQYF.

The CDR3 is CASSYSSPSTDTQYF. DNA for the CDR3: TGTGCCAGCAGCTATAGCTCTCCCAGCACAGATACGCAGTATTTT. The J gene is TRBJ2-3, the V gene TRBV11-2; no firm D call. The CDR3 has 15 residues. From germline, CDR1 is SGHAT and CDR2 FQNNGV. Trimming took 4 bases from V and 0 from J, leaving 11 bases between them.

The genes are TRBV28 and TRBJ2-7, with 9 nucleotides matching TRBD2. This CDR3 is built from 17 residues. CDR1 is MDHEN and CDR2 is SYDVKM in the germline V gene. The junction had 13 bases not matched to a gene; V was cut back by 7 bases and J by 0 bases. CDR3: CASTPAGSGRPSYEQYF. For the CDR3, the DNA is TGTGCCAGCACCCCAGCCGGGAGCGGGAGGCCCTCCTACGAGCAGTACTTC. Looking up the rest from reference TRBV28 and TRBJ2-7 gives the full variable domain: DVKVTQSSRYLVKRTGEKVFLECVQDMDHENMFWYRQDPGLGLRLIYFSYDVKMKEKGDIPEGYSVSREKKERFSLILESASTNQTSMYLCASTPAGSGRPSYEQYFGPGTRLTVT.